This is a list of T cell receptor beta chains from one sample in a study of neoadjuvant nivolumab and ipilimumab in lung cancer. The data were produced by immunoSEQ multiplex PCR, yet TCRdb's version contains in-frame clones alone and is incomplete. The table records about 38,000 clones, roughly 89% of them present only once. The sample in question was peripheral blood, obtained before neoadjuvant nivolumab, alone or with ipilimumab. The receptor source for this set is an adult with non-small cell lung cancer. The CDR3 runs from the conserved cysteine through the conserved F or W. Fields, in order: D gene, J gene, V gene, clone size, CDR3 DNA, CDR3 protein. A D gene is named only where the DNA matches it firmly. Clone size is stated in some rows and not others, as once, few, many or a class when expanded.

d_call: .
j_call: TRBJ2-3
v_call: TRBV19
clone_size: .
cdr3_nt: TGTGCCAGTACGGAGCTAAGCACAGATACGCAGTATTTT
cdr3_aa: CASTELSTDTQYF

d_call: TRBD2
j_call: TRBJ2-3
v_call: TRBV18
clone_size: .
cdr3_nt: TGTGCCAGCTCATCCCAGACTAGCGGGATCACAGATACGCAGTATTTT
cdr3_aa: CASSSQTSGITDTQYF

d_call: .
j_call: TRBJ1-2
v_call: TRBV30
clone_size: .
cdr3_nt: TGTGCCTGGAGGCCCCGGGCCTATGGCTACACCTTC
cdr3_aa: CAWRPRAYGYTF

d_call: TRBD1
j_call: TRBJ2-6
v_call: TRBV7-2
clone_size: .
cdr3_nt: TGTGCCAGCAGCTTAGTGGGGACAGGGAGCTCTGGGGCCAACGTCCTGACTTTC
cdr3_aa: CASSLVGTGSSGANVLTF

d_call: TRBD1
j_call: TRBJ1-1
v_call: TRBV19
clone_size: .
cdr3_nt: TGTGCCAGTATCTCGGGGACAGGTGGTATGAACACTGAAGCTTTCTTT
cdr3_aa: CASISGTGGMNTEAFF

d_call: .
j_call: TRBJ1-4
v_call: TRBV28
clone_size: few
cdr3_nt: TGTGCCAGCAGTTCCTTTTTGCGTGGGGAAAAACTGTTTTTT
cdr3_aa: CASSSFLRGEKLFF

d_call: .
j_call: TRBJ1-5
v_call: TRBV5-1
clone_size: few
cdr3_nt: TGCGCCAGCAGCTTTGTGGGAGGCGGCAATCAGCCCCAGCATTTT
cdr3_aa: CASSFVGGGNQPQHF

d_call: .
j_call: TRBJ1-5
v_call: TRBV18
clone_size: once
cdr3_nt: TGTGCCAGCTCATACACCGGGACACTAAATCAGCCCCAGCATTTT
cdr3_aa: CASSYTGTLNQPQHF

d_call: TRBD1
j_call: TRBJ2-3
v_call: TRBV7-9
clone_size: .
cdr3_nt: TGTGCCAGCAGCCCGGGGACAGCTAGCACAGATACGCAGTATTTT
cdr3_aa: CASSPGTASTDTQYF

d_call: .
j_call: TRBJ1-5
v_call: TRBV6-6
clone_size: .
cdr3_nt: TGTGCCAGCACTGAGGACGGTCTGCTTAGCAATCAGCCCCAGCATTTT
cdr3_aa: CASTEDGLLSNQPQHF

d_call: TRBD2
j_call: TRBJ2-3
v_call: TRBV5-4
clone_size: .
cdr3_nt: TGTGCCAGCAGCTTCGGGGGGAGGGTAGTAGATACGCAGTATTTT
cdr3_aa: CASSFGGRVVDTQYF

d_call: .
j_call: TRBJ1-1
v_call: TRBV5-1
clone_size: few
cdr3_nt: TGCGCCAGCACGGGACGGTTGAACACTGAAGCTTTCTTT
cdr3_aa: CASTGRLNTEAFF

d_call: TRBD2
j_call: TRBJ2-3
v_call: TRBV5-1
clone_size: .
cdr3_nt: TGCGCCAGCAGCCCCTACGGCGGGAGAACAGATACGCAGTATTTT
cdr3_aa: CASSPYGGRTDTQYF

d_call: .
j_call: TRBJ2-2
v_call: TRBV2
clone_size: .
cdr3_nt: TGTGCCAGCAGTGCGGGTAGGAACACCGGGGAGCTGTTTTTT
cdr3_aa: CASSAGRNTGELFF

d_call: TRBD2
j_call: TRBJ2-1
v_call: TRBV5-1
clone_size: .
cdr3_nt: TGCGCCAGCAGCTTGGGACTAGCGGGTTATGAGCAGTTCTTC
cdr3_aa: CASSLGLAGYEQFF

d_call: TRBD2
j_call: TRBJ2-5
v_call: TRBV7-2
clone_size: .
cdr3_nt: TGTGCCAGCAGCTTAGGACTAGCGGGAGTAGAGACCCAGTACTTC
cdr3_aa: CASSLGLAGVETQYF

d_call: .
j_call: TRBJ2-5
v_call: TRBV11-2
clone_size: .
cdr3_nt: TGTGCCAGCAGCTACTCCCCCGGTGGAGGAGAGACCCAGTACTTC
cdr3_aa: CASSYSPGGGETQYF

d_call: .
j_call: TRBJ2-1
v_call: TRBV11-2
clone_size: .
cdr3_nt: TGTGCCAGCAGCTTAGTGCGGCGAGAGCAGTTCTTC
cdr3_aa: CASSLVRREQFF

d_call: TRBD1
j_call: TRBJ2-7
v_call: TRBV27
clone_size: .
cdr3_nt: TGTGCCAGGACAGGGGGCGTCGCCTACGAGCAGTACTTC
cdr3_aa: CARTGGVAYEQYF

d_call: .
j_call: TRBJ2-1
v_call: TRBV9
clone_size: .
cdr3_nt: TGTGCCAGCAGCGTCCCTTTAGCCAATGAGCAGTTCTTC
cdr3_aa: CASSVPLANEQFF

d_call: .
j_call: TRBJ2-1
v_call: TRBV7-3
clone_size: .
cdr3_nt: TGTGCCAGCAGCTTAACTGGCGGGAACAATGAGCAGTTCTTC
cdr3_aa: CASSLTGGNNEQFF

d_call: .
j_call: TRBJ2-1
v_call: TRBV27
clone_size: .
cdr3_nt: TGTGCCAGCACTCGGGGCACTAGGGCCTCTGGTGAGCAGTTCTTC
cdr3_aa: CASTRGTRASGEQFF

d_call: TRBD2
j_call: TRBJ2-7
v_call: TRBV5-6
clone_size: .
cdr3_nt: TGTGCCAGCAGCGCCGGGACTAGCGATTTCTCCGAGCAGTACTTC
cdr3_aa: CASSAGTSDFSEQYF

d_call: .
j_call: TRBJ2-4
v_call: TRBV18
clone_size: .
cdr3_nt: TGTGCCAGCTTTGCACAGAGGGGGTCAAACATTCAGTACTTC
cdr3_aa: CASFAQRGSNIQYF

d_call: .
j_call: TRBJ2-4
v_call: TRBV28
clone_size: .
cdr3_nt: TGTGCCAGCATTACGTCCGGAGACGGGCAAAACATTCAGTACTTC
cdr3_aa: CASITSGDGQNIQYF

d_call: .
j_call: TRBJ2-7
v_call: TRBV4-1
clone_size: .
cdr3_nt: TGCGCCAGCAGCCAACAACTAGGGGGTCCCTACGAGCAGTACTTC
cdr3_aa: CASSQQLGGPYEQYF

d_call: .
j_call: TRBJ2-5
v_call: TRBV11-2
clone_size: few
cdr3_nt: TGTGCCAGCAGTCCGGGACTCGAAGTGGAGACCCAGTACTTC
cdr3_aa: CASSPGLEVETQYF

d_call: .
j_call: TRBJ2-1
v_call: TRBV2
clone_size: .
cdr3_nt: TGTGCCAGCAGTGTCAGGGTATCTTACGATGAGCAGTTCTTC
cdr3_aa: CASSVRVSYDEQFF

d_call: TRBD2
j_call: TRBJ2-3
v_call: TRBV7-2
clone_size: .
cdr3_nt: TGTGCCAGCAGCCCTACTAGCGGGGGCACAGATACGCAGTATTTT
cdr3_aa: CASSPTSGGTDTQYF

d_call: .
j_call: TRBJ1-2
v_call: TRBV4-1
clone_size: .
cdr3_nt: TGCGCCAGCAGACAGCAGGGCAGGGGCGCCTATGGCTACACCTTC
cdr3_aa: CASRQQGRGAYGYTF

d_call: .
j_call: TRBJ2-1
v_call: TRBV5-1
clone_size: .
cdr3_nt: TGCGCCAGCAGCTTGGTGGTAGCGGAGGACAATGAGCAGTTCTTC
cdr3_aa: CASSLVVAEDNEQFF

d_call: .
j_call: TRBJ1-1
v_call: TRBV9
clone_size: .
cdr3_nt: TGTGCCAGCAGCGGTCCGGGAGTTGGGGCCGGTGAAGCTTTCTTT
cdr3_aa: CASSGPGVGAGEAFF

d_call: TRBD2
j_call: TRBJ2-5
v_call: TRBV11-3
clone_size: .
cdr3_nt: TGTGCCAGCAGCCCGGGACTAGCGGGAGGGGAAGAGACCCAGTACTTC
cdr3_aa: CASSPGLAGGEETQYF

d_call: TRBD1
j_call: TRBJ1-4
v_call: TRBV15
clone_size: .
cdr3_nt: TGTGCCACCAGCAGAGATGGCTATGGCGGGACAGGGGGAGAAAAACTGTTTTTT
cdr3_aa: CATSRDGYGGTGGEKLFF

d_call: TRBD1
j_call: TRBJ1-2
v_call: TRBV2
clone_size: .
cdr3_nt: TGTGCCAGCAGTGTGGACAGGGTGGAGTATGGCTACACCTTC
cdr3_aa: CASSVDRVEYGYTF

d_call: .
j_call: TRBJ1-5
v_call: TRBV19
clone_size: .
cdr3_nt: TGTGCCAGTAGTCCTACAGTGGATCAGCCCCAGCATTTT
cdr3_aa: CASSPTVDQPQHF

d_call: .
j_call: TRBJ2-3
v_call: TRBV7-2
clone_size: .
cdr3_nt: TGTGCCAGCAGTCCCGGGACATACACAGATACGCAGTATTTT
cdr3_aa: CASSPGTYTDTQYF

d_call: .
j_call: TRBJ2-7
v_call: TRBV10-3
clone_size: once
cdr3_nt: TGTGCCATCAGTTTTAATGGGTTCGAGCAGTACTTC
cdr3_aa: CAISFNGFEQYF

d_call: .
j_call: TRBJ2-7
v_call: TRBV5-1
clone_size: .
cdr3_nt: TGCGCCAGCAGCTCCGCCTACGAGCAGTACTTC
cdr3_aa: CASSSAYEQYF

d_call: .
j_call: TRBJ1-3
v_call: TRBV30
clone_size: once
cdr3_nt: TGTGCCTGGACAAGGGACGTCGGAAACACCATATATTTT
cdr3_aa: CAWTRDVGNTIYF

d_call: .
j_call: TRBJ2-1
v_call: TRBV7-6
clone_size: .
cdr3_nt: TGTGCCAGCAGCTCTGAGGGGACCGAGTACAATGAGCAGTTCTTC
cdr3_aa: CASSSEGTEYNEQFF

d_call: TRBD2
j_call: TRBJ2-5
v_call: TRBV7-8
clone_size: .
cdr3_nt: TGTGCCAGCAGCCCCCCGGGACTAGCGGGAGGAGTAGAGACCCAGTACTTC
cdr3_aa: CASSPPGLAGGVETQYF

d_call: .
j_call: TRBJ2-5
v_call: TRBV6-5
clone_size: once
cdr3_nt: TGTGCCAGCAGTTATTCGGGTCAGGAGACCCAGTACTTC
cdr3_aa: CASSYSGQETQYF

d_call: .
j_call: TRBJ1-2
v_call: TRBV5-1
clone_size: .
cdr3_nt: TGCGCCAGCAGCTTGGAAGGGGACACTAACTATGGCTACACCTTC
cdr3_aa: CASSLEGDTNYGYTF

d_call: TRBD2
j_call: TRBJ2-5
v_call: TRBV28
clone_size: .
cdr3_nt: TGTGCCAGCAGTTTAGCGGGAGGGCAAAAGACCCAGTACTTC
cdr3_aa: CASSLAGGQKTQYF

d_call: .
j_call: TRBJ2-2
v_call: TRBV30
clone_size: .
cdr3_nt: TGTGCCGGAGGACAGCCGAACACCGGGGAGCTGTTTTTT
cdr3_aa: CAGGQPNTGELFF

d_call: .
j_call: TRBJ1-3
v_call: TRBV7-9
clone_size: .
cdr3_nt: TGTGCCAGCAGCTCGGCAGGAAACACCATATATTTT
cdr3_aa: CASSSAGNTIYF

d_call: .
j_call: TRBJ2-3
v_call: TRBV11-3
clone_size: .
cdr3_nt: TGTGCCAGCAGCTTAGGGTCGGTCGCAGATACGCAGTATTTT
cdr3_aa: CASSLGSVADTQYF

d_call: .
j_call: TRBJ2-4
v_call: TRBV7-2
clone_size: .
cdr3_nt: TGTGCCAGCAGCTTAGGCAACATGGCAGGCGCCATTCAGTACTTC
cdr3_aa: CASSLGNMAGAIQYF

d_call: .
j_call: TRBJ1-1
v_call: TRBV19
clone_size: few
cdr3_nt: TGTGCCAGTAGTATAATGGGGAAGGGAGAAGCTTTCTTT
cdr3_aa: CASSIMGKGEAFF

d_call: .
j_call: TRBJ2-2
v_call: TRBV11-2
clone_size: .
cdr3_nt: TGTGCCAGCAGCTTAGTGCTGAGCGGGAACACCGGGGAGCTGTTTTTT
cdr3_aa: CASSLVLSGNTGELFF